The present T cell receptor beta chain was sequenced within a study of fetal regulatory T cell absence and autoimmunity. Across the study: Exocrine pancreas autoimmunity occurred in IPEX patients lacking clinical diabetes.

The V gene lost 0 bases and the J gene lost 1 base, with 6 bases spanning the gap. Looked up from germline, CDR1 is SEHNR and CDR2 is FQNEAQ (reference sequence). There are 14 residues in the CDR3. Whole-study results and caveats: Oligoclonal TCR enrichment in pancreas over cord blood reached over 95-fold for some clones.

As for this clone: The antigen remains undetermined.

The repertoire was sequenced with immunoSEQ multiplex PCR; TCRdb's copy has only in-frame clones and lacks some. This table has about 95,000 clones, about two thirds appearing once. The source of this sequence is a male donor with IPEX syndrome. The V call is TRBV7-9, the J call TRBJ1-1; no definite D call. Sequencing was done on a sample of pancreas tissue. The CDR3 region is CASSLARQNTEAFF. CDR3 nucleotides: TGTGCCAGCAGCTTAGCGCGGCAGAACACTGAAGCTTTCTTT.